The 8 T cell receptor beta chains in this list originate from one sample, sequenced in a study of T cell repertoires in cytomegalovirus infection. TCRdb processed the reads anew with MiXCR; each CDR3 protein has one entry. The sample carries 60,000 to 75,000 distinct CDR3 sequences, 22% recorded once. Antigen specificity for these receptors is unknown. Source material: PBMCs, sequenced either directly or after in vitro stimulation (not recorded which). These receptors were collected from a human donor in good health (CMV status not recorded). Some clones in this sample may be carry-over from other donors' samples.

The table lists this clonotype with a few counts. This chain connects TRBV9 to TRBJ1-3; maybe TRBD1 (5 bases). Germline-derived CDR1 and CDR2 are SGDLS and YYNGEE. V dropped 0 bases and J dropped 2 bases, with 9 bases sitting between them. This CDR3 has 15 residues. CDR3: CASSVEGQTGNTIYF. The CDR3 DNA sequence: TGTGCCAGCAGCGTAGAAGGACAAACTGGAAACACCATATATTTT. Supplemented by reference TRBV9 and TRBJ1-3, the full variable domain reads DSGVTQTPKHLITATGQRVTLRCSPRSGDLSVYWYQQSLDQGLQFLIQYYNGEERAKGNILERFSAQQFPDLHSELNLSSLELGDSALYFCASSVEGQTGNTIYFGEGSWLTVV.

Many counts were recorded for this clonotype. The V and J genes are TRBV7-6 and TRBJ2-5, with D maybe TRBD2 (5 bases). CDR3 length: 13 residues. Per the germline V gene, CDR1 is SGHVS and CDR2 is FNYEAQ. Trimming took off 5 bases at V and 5 bases at J, with 12 bases between the two ends. CDR3 bases: TGTGCCAGCAGCCCTGGACTCACGGAGACCCAGTACTTC. Translated, it gives CASSPGLTETQYF.

The chain couples TRBV6-2 or TRBV6-3 to TRBJ1-2; 7 bases fit TRBD1. The CDR3 has 15 residues. Germline lookup yields CDR1 MNHEY and CDR2 SVGEGT. V lost 4 bases to trimming and J lost 9 bases; unmatched junction nucleotides: 14. CDR3 sequence (DNA): TGTGCCAGCAGTTGGAGTTGGACAGGCCAGGATTGCTACACCTTC. Translated, it gives CASSWSWTGQDCYTF.

This clonotype came up a few times. The chain is built from TRBV7-9 and TRBJ1-1; the D gene is possibly TRBD1 (5 bases). The CDR3 is made up of 14 amino acids. V was shortened by 5 bases and J by 5 bases, with 15 bases between the two germline ends. Per the germline V gene, CDR1 is SEHNR and CDR2 is FQNEAQ (reference sequence). CDR3 sequence (DNA): TGTGCCAGCAGCGTGACGGGCGGGGGTACTGAAGCTTTCTTT. Encoded protein: CASSVTGGGTEAFF.

J is TRBJ2-7 and V is TRBV20-1; 9 positions agree with TRBD2. The CDR3 length is 19 residues. With 1 base clipped from V and 3 bases from J, the junction kept 19 bases outside the gene matches. CDR1 and CDR2 from the germline V gene are DFQATT and SNEGSKA (reference sequence). CDR3 DNA sequence: TGCAGTGCTAGAGCAGGGACAACAGCTAGCGGGACTCCTATCTACGAGCAGTACTTC. Encoded protein: CSARAGTTASGTPIYEQYF.

J is TRBJ1-1 and V is TRBV27; D ambiguous. CDR3 length: 14 amino acids. CDR1 is MNHEY and CDR2 is SMNVEV in the germline V gene (reference sequence). V was clipped by 2 bases and J by 7 bases, with 14 bases between them. Here the CDR3 reads CASSLKIQTHEAFF. Written as DNA, the CDR3 is TGTGCCAGCAGTTTAAAGATTCAGACCCATGAAGCTTTCTTT.

V gene TRBV19 combines with J gene TRBJ2-3; unclear D gene. CDR1 is LNHDA, CDR2 SQIVND, per germline (reference sequence). V was pared by 11 bases and J by 3 bases, with 12 bases between. This CDR3 comprises 12 residues. CDR3 DNA sequence: TGTGCCGTAAAGGGTGAGACAGATACGCAGTATTTT. Translation gives CAVKGETDTQYF. Full variable domain (remainder filled in from reference TRBV19 and TRBJ2-3): DGGITQSPKYLFRKEGQNVTLSCEQNLNHDAMYWYRQDPGQGLRLIYYSQIVNDFQKGDIAEGYSVSREKKESFPLTVTSAQKNPTAFYLCAVKGETDTQYFGPGTRLTVL.

This chain joins TRBV7-6 and TRBJ1-5; D is possibly TRBD1 (5 bases). Germline CDR1 is SGHVS and CDR2 is FNYEAQ. Trimming pared 5 bases from V and 0 bases from J, leaving 11 bases between. The CDR3 is 15 residues long. In DNA, the CDR3 is TGTGCCAGCAGCCCGGGGGATTATAGCAATCAGCCCCAGCATTTT. Translated: CASSPGDYSNQPQHF.